Each of the 12 T cell receptor beta chains below was sequenced from the same sample in a study of cytomegalovirus exposure and HLA in healthy donors. Vbeta (60) and Jbeta (13) primers were used in the PCR. Produced via immunoSEQ multiplex PCR; TCRdb's table is partial and in-frame only. The profile shows about 160,000 clones, 75% to 90% of them singletons. Sequencing was performed on PBMCs. All receptors derive from a man aged 25 to 40 in good health and CMV-seronegative.

The chain recombines TRBV9 with TRBJ1-1; no clear D gene. This CDR3 is built from 16 residues. The V gene lost 4 bases and the J gene lost 0 bases, with 16 bases spanning the gap. Germline V gene data show CDR1 as SGDLS and CDR2 as YYNGEE. CDR3 DNA sequence: TGTGCCAGCAGCATCGATAGGTCGGGGATGAACACTGAAGCTTTCTTT. Translation gives CASSIDRSGMNTEAFF. Filled out from reference TRBV9 and TRBJ1-1, the complete variable domain reads DSGVTQTPKHLITATGQRVTLRCSPRSGDLSVYWYQQSLDQGLQFLIQYYNGEERAKGNILERFSAQQFPDLHSELNLSSLELGDSALYFCASSIDRSGMNTEAFFGQGTRLTVV.

The CDR3 loop reads CATKLETGSETGELFF. The CDR3 DNA reads TGTGCCACCAAGCTTGAAACTGGGAGTGAAACCGGGGAGCTGTTTTTT. V and J are TRBV7-9 and TRBJ2-2, with D tentatively TRBD2 (5 bases). Deletions cut 10 bases from V and 5 bases from J, with 23 bases between. The germline CDR1 and CDR2 sequences are SEHNR and FQNEAQ (reference sequence). This CDR3 region has 16 residues.

This clone appeared once. V usage is TRBV9 and J usage is TRBJ2-3; D possibly corresponds to TRBD1 (6 bases). Trimming shortened V by 0 bases and J by 0 bases, and 8 bases separated the two germline ends. Per the germline V gene, CDR1 is SGDLS and CDR2 is YYNGEE. This CDR3 is built from 15 residues. CDR3 DNA: TGTGCCAGCAGCGTAGCAGGGGCTAGCACAGATACGCAGTATTTT. As protein: CASSVAGASTDTQYF.

The gene calls are TRBV10-3 and TRBJ2-3; the D gene is possibly TRBD2 (6 bases). This CDR3 has 14 residues. Germline CDR1 is ENHRY and CDR2 is SYGVKD. The V gene lost 4 bases and the J gene lost 2 bases, with 10 bases spanning the gap. This chain's CDR3 is CAISGGLITDTQYF. CDR3 bases: TGTGCCATCAGTGGTGGACTAATCACAGATACGCAGTATTTT.

The V and J genes are TRBV15 and TRBJ1-1; D might be TRBD1 (6 bases). Germline CDR1 is LNHNV and CDR2 is YYDKDF (reference sequence). V gave up 2 bases and J gave up 5 bases, with 15 bases separating them. This CDR3 contains 15 residues. The CDR3 nucleotides read TGTGCCACCAGCAGACGCAGGGGAATGGGGACTGAAGCTTTCTTT. It translates to CATSRRRGMGTEAFF.

This clone was seen a handful of times. This chain connects TRBV25-1 to TRBJ2-5, with 10 nucleotides matching TRBD2. This CDR3 region has 15 residues. Trimming removed 6 bases from V and 11 bases from J; junction bases left unmatched: 15. Per germline, CDR1 MGHDK and CDR2 SYGVNS. In DNA, the CDR3 is TGTGCCAGCAGCGAAGCGGGGGGGATCTACTACGGGCAGTACTTC. It is translated as CASSEAGGIYYGQYF.

To note about this clone: The sample holds other DNA sequences that translate to the same CDR3. The V and J genes are TRBV2 and TRBJ2-1; 10 bases align to TRBD1. The V gene's germline CDR1 is SNHLY and CDR2 FYNNEI. The junction had 6 bases not matched to a gene; V was cut back by 11 bases and J by 5 bases. CDR3 length: 13 amino acids. The DNA of the CDR3 is TGTGCCGGTAGACAGGGGGCAAACAATGAGCAGTTCTTC. Translation gives CAGRQGANNEQFF.

V usage is TRBV7-2 and J usage is TRBJ2-7; 11 bases map to TRBD2. Germline trimming cut 5 bases from V and 2 bases from J; bases unmatched to any gene: 5. Germline CDR1 SGHTA, CDR2 FQGNSA. The CDR3 loop spans 15 amino acids. The CDR3 region has the DNA TGTGCCAGCAGCCTGACTAGCGGGGAAACCTACGAGCAGTACTTC. It translates to CASSLTSGETYEQYF.

The V call is TRBV20-1, the J call TRBJ2-3; D remains ambiguous. The CDR3 spans 11 residues. The ends were cut back, 3 bases at V and 2 bases at J, with 3 bases in the middle. Germline lookup yields CDR1 DFQATT and CDR2 SNEGSKA (reference sequence). CDR3: CSASHTDTQYF. In nucleotides, the CDR3 is TGCAGTGCTAGCCACACAGATACGCAGTATTTT.

This clone was observed a handful of times. The rearrangement joins TRBV10-3 to TRBJ2-3, with 15 bases aligning to TRBD2. CDR3 length equals 19 residues. V lost 7 bases to trimming and J lost 1 base; unmatched junction nucleotides: 12. CDR1 and CDR2 from the germline V gene are ENHRY and SYGVKD. CDR3 sequence reads: CAITELGLAGGVGTDTQYF. The CDR3 DNA is TGTGCCATCACCGAACTGGGACTAGCGGGAGGAGTAGGCACAGATACGCAGTATTTT.

The chain recombines TRBV27 with TRBJ2-3; TRBD2 agrees at 8 bases. This CDR3 region has 19 residues. After removal of 7 bases from V and 1 base from J, the junction contained 19 bases not matched to a gene. The V gene's germline CDR1 is MNHEY and CDR2 SMNVEV (reference sequence). Here the CDR3 reads CASTPLGSGRPRGTDTQYF. The CDR3 DNA is TGTGCCAGCACCCCCCTGGGCAGCGGGAGACCACGGGGCACAGATACGCAGTATTTT.

The V and J genes are TRBV28 and TRBJ2-4; a possible D gene is TRBD1 (5 bases). This CDR3 has 14 residues. The germline CDR1 and CDR2 sequences are MDHEN and SYDVKM. V lost 3 bases to trimming and J lost 5 bases, with 11 bases between them. CDR3 region: CASSLGQPQNIQYF. The CDR3 DNA follows: TGTGCCAGCAGTTTGGGGCAGCCCCAAAACATTCAGTACTTC.